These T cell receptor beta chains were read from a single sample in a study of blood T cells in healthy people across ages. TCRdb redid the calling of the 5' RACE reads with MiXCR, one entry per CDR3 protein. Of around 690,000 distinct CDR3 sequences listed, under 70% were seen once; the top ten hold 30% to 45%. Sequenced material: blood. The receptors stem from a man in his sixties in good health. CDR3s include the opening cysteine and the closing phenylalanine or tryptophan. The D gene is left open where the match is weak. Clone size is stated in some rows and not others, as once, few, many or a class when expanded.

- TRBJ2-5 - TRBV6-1 TGTGCCAGCAACCGACGGCACCAAGAGACCCAGTACTTC CASNRRHQETQYF
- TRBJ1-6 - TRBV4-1 TGCGCCAGCAGCCAAGTCACGGGTGGTAATTCACCCCTCCACTTT CASSQVTGGNSPLHF
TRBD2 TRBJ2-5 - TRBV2 TGTGCCAGCACTGTCGACCGGGTTGCCCTACCGGGACTAGCGGGGCAACAAGAGACCCAGTACTTC CASTVDRVALPGLAGQQETQYF
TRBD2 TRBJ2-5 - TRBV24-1 TGTGCCACCAGTGACTCCTACCCAGCGGGAGGGGAGACCCAGTACTTC CATSDSYPAGGETQYF
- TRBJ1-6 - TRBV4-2 TGTGCCAGCAGCCAAGGAGGACCCCTCCACTTT CASSQGGPLHF
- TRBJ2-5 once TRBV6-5 TGTGCCAGCAGTTACTCGAGTGCGCAGGGGAACCAAGAGACCCAGTACTTC CASSYSSAQGNQETQYF
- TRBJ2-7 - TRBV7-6 TGTGCCAGCAGCTTAGCCACTAGCCTCGGGGAGCAGTACTTC CASSLATSLGEQYF
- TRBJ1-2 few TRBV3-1 TGTGCCAGCAGCCAAGATTCCCCCGGGGCAGCAGCTAACTATGGCTACACCTTC CASSQDSPGAAANYGYTF
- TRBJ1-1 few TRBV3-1 TGTGCCAGCAGCCAAGTCGACAGAACTACTGAAGCTTTCTTT CASSQVDRTTEAFF
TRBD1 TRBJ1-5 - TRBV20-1 TGCAGTGCTAGAGATACAGGGGGCGGTCAGCCCCAGCATTTT CSARDTGGGQPQHF
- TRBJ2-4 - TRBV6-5 TGTGCCAGCACCATGGGGGGCATTCAGTACTTC CASTMGGIQYF
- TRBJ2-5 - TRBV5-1 TGCGCCAGCAGCTTGGATTCCACCGTGACCCAGTACTTC CASSLDSTVTQYF
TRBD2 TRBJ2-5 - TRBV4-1 TGCGCCAGCAGCCAAGATACGAGCGGGGGGCCACGGGAGACCCAGTACTTC CASSQDTSGGPRETQYF
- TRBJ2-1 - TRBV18 TGTGCCAGCTCGCAATCCGGGACTTCCCAATACAATGAGCAGTTCTTC CASSQSGTSQYNEQFF
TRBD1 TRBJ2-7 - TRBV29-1 TGCAGCGTTGGGAGGCGCGGACAGGGCGACGAGCGGTACTTC CSVGRRGQGDERYF
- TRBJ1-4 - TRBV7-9 TGTGCCAGCAGCTTTTTCACAGCCGCAACTAATGAAAAACTGTTTTTT CASSFFTAATNEKLFF
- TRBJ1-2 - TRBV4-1 TGCGCCAGCAGCCAACCTACAGGGCGCCGAGGGGATGGCTACACCTTC CASSQPTGRRGDGYTF
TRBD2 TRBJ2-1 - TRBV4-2 TGTGCCAGCAGCCAAGCTCCAAAGCGGGGCTCCTACGAGCAGTTCTTC CASSQAPKRGSYEQFF
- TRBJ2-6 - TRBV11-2 TGTGCCAGCAGCTTAATGGGCCGCTCTGGGGCCAACGTCCTGACTTTC CASSLMGRSGANVLTF
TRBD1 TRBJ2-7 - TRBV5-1 TGCGCCAGCAGTTCTGAACAGGGGGCCAACGAGCAGTACTTC CASSSEQGANEQYF
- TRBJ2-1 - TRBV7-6 TGTGCCACCGGGACCCGCGATGAGCAGTTCTTC CATGTRDEQFF
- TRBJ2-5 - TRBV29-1 TGCAGCGTTGATAATAGGACGGCGGCGTGGGAGACCCAGTACTTC CSVDNRTAAWETQYF
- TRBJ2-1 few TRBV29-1 TGCAGCGTTGGGCAGGGTAACAATGAGCAGTTCTTC CSVGQGNNEQFF
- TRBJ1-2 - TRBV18 TGTGCCAGCTCACCGGGGCCAGGTACAACGGTCTATGGCTACACCTTC CASSPGPGTTVYGYTF
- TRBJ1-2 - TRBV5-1 TGCGCCAGCAGCTTGACGCCAGGGAAGGACTATGGCTACACCTTC CASSLTPGKDYGYTF
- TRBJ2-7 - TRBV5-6 TGTGCCAGCAGCTTGGACTTCAGAGAGGGCTACGAGCAGTACTTC CASSLDFREGYEQYF
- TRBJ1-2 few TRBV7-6 TGTGCCAGCAGCTTAGCGGAGGGGGGTTGGTATGGCTACACCTTC CASSLAEGGWYGYTF
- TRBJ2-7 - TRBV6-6 TGTGCCAGCAGTATCGGTAGGGGGGCCCCCTACGAGCAGTACTTC CASSIGRGAPYEQYF
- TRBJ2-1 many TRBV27 TGTGCCAGCCGGACTCATCAGAATGAGCAGTTCTTC CASRTHQNEQFF
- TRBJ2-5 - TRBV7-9 TGTGCCAGCAGTTCTCGAAGCCCGGGGCAACAGACCCAGTACTTC CASSSRSPGQQTQYF
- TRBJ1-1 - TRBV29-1 TGCAGCACCGGGGGGGACACTGAAGCTTTCTTT CSTGGDTEAFF
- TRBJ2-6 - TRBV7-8 TGTGCCAGCAGCCCGCAAGTGTCTGGGGCCAACGTCCTGACTTTC CASSPQVSGANVLTF
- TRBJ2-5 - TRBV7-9 TGTGCCAGCAGCGCCACAGGGTTCGAGACCCAGTACTTC CASSATGFETQYF
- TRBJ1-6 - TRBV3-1 TGTGCCAGCAGCCAAGATCGGGGGGCTTTGGATTCACCCCTCCACTTT CASSQDRGALDSPLHF
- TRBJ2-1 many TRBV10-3 TGTGCCATCAGTGTGGGACGGTACAATGAGCAGTTCTTC CAISVGRYNEQFF
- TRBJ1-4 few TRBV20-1 TGCAGTGCTAGAGATCCCAGGGTACACGGTGAAAAACTGTTTTTT CSARDPRVHGEKLFF
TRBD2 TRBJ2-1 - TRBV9 TGTGCCAGCAGCGTGGGACTAGCGGGGGGCGAGCAGTTCTTC CASSVGLAGGEQFF
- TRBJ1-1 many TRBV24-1 TGTGCCACCAGTGACTCCGGGACCTTGCAAGGGGCTTTCTTT CATSDSGTLQGAFF
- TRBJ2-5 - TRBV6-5 TGTGCCATCAGTGACAAGGACCCCTACAATGAGCAGTACTTC CAISDKDPYNEQYF
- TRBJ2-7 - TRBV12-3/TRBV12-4 TGTGCCAGCAGTTTCGTGGGGGGAGGCGAGCAGTACTTC CASSFVGGGEQYF
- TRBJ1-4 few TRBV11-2 TGTGCCAGCACGCGGGACACCGGGGCAACTAATGAAAAACTGTTTTTT CASTRDTGATNEKLFF
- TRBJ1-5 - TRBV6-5 TGTGCCAGCAGTTACTACGGCAATCAGCCCCAGCATTTT CASSYYGNQPQHF
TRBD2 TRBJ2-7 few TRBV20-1 TGCAGTGCTAGCGGGCGGGGGAACTACGAGCAGTACTTC CSASGRGNYEQYF
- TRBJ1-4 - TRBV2 TGTGCCAGCAGTGAAAGAGCCTCAACGGCCAGTGAAAAACTGTTTTTT CASSERASTASEKLFF
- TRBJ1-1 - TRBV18 TGTGCCAGCTCACCCGGAGGGGCAAGGCACACTGAAGCTTTCTTT CASSPGGARHTEAFF
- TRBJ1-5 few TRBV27 TGTGCCAGAAACCCGAATAGCAATCAGCCCCAGCATTTT CARNPNSNQPQHF
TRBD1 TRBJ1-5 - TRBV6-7 TGTGCCACCCAGGGGGTGGAGCCAAATCAGCCCCAGCATTTT CATQGVEPNQPQHF
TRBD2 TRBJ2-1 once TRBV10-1 TGCGCCAGCAGTCCCACCACTAGCGGGGGGCGGCATGAGCAGTTCTTC CASSPTTSGGRHEQFF
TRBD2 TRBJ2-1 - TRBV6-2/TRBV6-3 TGTGCCAGCAGTGATCCACCGGGACTAGCGGGGGTAGGGGCCGGGTTCTTC CASSDPPGLAGVGAGFF
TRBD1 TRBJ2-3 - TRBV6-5 TGTGCCAGCAGGGAGGTCAGGGGGCGCACAGATACGCAGTATTTT CASREVRGRTDTQYF